This T cell receptor beta chain was documented in a study of blood T cells in healthy people across ages. Whole-study findings and limits: When set beside aged donors, long-lived donors presented more naive CD4+ cells and higher diversity. Unknown donor CMV status possibly confounded expanded clonotype changes.

A second roughly 6 to 12 cycle PCR used barcoded and J-beta primers. TCRdb re-analysed the 5' RACE reads in MiXCR, keeping a single row per CDR3 protein. The top ten clones hold around a fifth of a sample with 730,000 or so distinct CDR3 sequences, more than 40% of them seen once. As for this clonotype: What it recognizes is unknown.

The CDR3 sequence is 16 residues long. The V gene lost 6 bases and the J gene lost 0 bases, with 16 bases spanning the gap. Germline CDR1 reads LGHNA; CDR2 reads YNFKEQ. Researchers collected ten milliliters of peripheral blood from every single donor. Total RNA extracted from each sample amounted to at least 6 micrograms. This sequence originates from a woman aged 60-75 years in good health. The sequenced sample consisted of blood. V usage is TRBV4-2 and J usage is TRBJ2-3, with D tentatively TRBD1 or TRBD2 (5 bases each). Here the CDR3 DNA reads TGTGCCAGCAGGGGGCAAGGGACGGCTAGCACAGATACGCAGTATTTT. Amino acid sequence: CASRGQGTASTDTQYF.